A selection of T cell receptor beta chains follows, all from one sample in a study of T cell responses to AZD1222 COVID-19 vaccine. Sequenced by immunoSEQ multiplex PCR; TCRdb stores in-frame clones only, minus some. The repertoire holds 110,000 to 150,000 clones, about nine tenths seen once, with less than 3.5% in the top ten. This specimen consisted of peripheral blood, obtained 28 days after the second AZD1222 dose. The receptors were gathered from an adult who received the AZD1222 COVID-19 vaccine. CDR3s include the opening cysteine and the closing phenylalanine or tryptophan. D genes are given only for firm matches. Size is stated for part of the rows, as once, few or many counts, or as a class when the clone is expanded.

v_gene	d_gene	j_gene	abundance	CDR3aa	CDR3nt
TRBV5-1	-	TRBJ2-5	-	CASSSASTSWETQYF	TGCGCCAGCAGCTCAGCCTCGACTAGTTGGGAGACCCAGTACTTC
TRBV10-2	TRBD2	TRBJ2-7	-	CASSPLKGLAGGSSYEQYF	TGCGCCAGCAGCCCGTTAAAAGGACTAGCGGGGGGAAGCTCCTACGAGCAGTACTTC
TRBV7-9	-	TRBJ2-7	-	CASSLVEGRKGEQYF	TGTGCCAGCAGCTTAGTGGAGGGACGGAAGGGCGAGCAGTACTTC
TRBV28	-	TRBJ1-4	-	CASSPTGRNEKLFF	TGTGCCAGCAGCCCCACAGGGAGGAATGAAAAACTGTTTTTT
TRBV28	-	TRBJ2-7	-	CASSKQRYEQYF	TGTGCCAGCAGTAAACAGCGATACGAGCAGTACTTC
TRBV6-2/TRBV6-3	TRBD1	TRBJ1-6	-	CASSYRDSYNSPLHF	TGTGCCAGCAGTTACCGGGACAGCTATAATTCACCCCTCCACTTT
TRBV12-3/TRBV12-4	-	TRBJ1-2	once	CASSSSNYGYTF	TGTGCCAGCAGCTCCAGCAACTATGGCTACACCTTC
TRBV4-1	-	TRBJ2-1	-	CASGGTEGPSNEQFF	TGCGCCAGCGGCGGGACGGAGGGCCCGTCAAATGAGCAGTTCTTC
TRBV18	-	TRBJ1-2	-	CASSPGESGYTF	TGTGCCAGCTCACCAGGGGAAAGTGGCTACACCTTC
TRBV9	TRBD2	TRBJ2-7	-	CASSPSQGLAAYEQYF	TGTGCCAGCAGCCCTAGCCAGGGCCTAGCGGCCTACGAGCAGTACTTC
TRBV5-1	-	TRBJ2-3	-	CASSLGQSADTQYF	TGCGCCAGCAGCTTGGGACAGTCGGCAGATACGCAGTATTTT
TRBV15	-	TRBJ1-5	-	CATSRGSTGTRHF	TGTGCCACCAGCAGGGGAAGTACAGGGACCAGGCATTTT
TRBV6-5	-	TRBJ1-1	few	CASRPGPWDTEAFF	TGTGCCAGCAGGCCGGGCCCGTGGGACACTGAAGCTTTCTTT
TRBV7-2	-	TRBJ1-5	-	CASSSRHFGGNQPQHF	TGTGCCAGCAGTTCCCGACACTTTGGCGGCAATCAGCCCCAGCATTTT
TRBV24-1	-	TRBJ1-1	-	CATSAPGNTEAFF	TGTGCCACCAGTGCGCCAGGGAACACTGAAGCTTTCTTT
TRBV21-1	-	TRBJ2-7	once	CASSKAHRPDWQYF	TGTGCCAGCAGCAAAGCCCACCGCCCAGACTGGCAGTACTTC
TRBV19	TRBD1	TRBJ2-2	-	CASSILPRQGYTGELFF	TGTGCCAGTAGTATCCTACCCCGACAGGGTTACACCGGGGAGCTGTTTTTT
TRBV28	TRBD1	TRBJ1-2	-	CAGSGQGDFGYTF	TGTGCCGGGTCGGGTCAGGGGGATTTTGGCTACACCTTC
TRBV7-2	-	TRBJ2-5	once	CASSWGDVTLETQYF	TGTGCCAGCAGCTGGGGGGACGTGACCTTAGAGACCCAGTACTTC
TRBV4-1	-	TRBJ1-4	-	CASRRAYNEKLFF	TGCGCCAGCAGGCGGGCCTATAATGAAAAACTGTTTTTT
TRBV2	-	TRBJ1-2	-	CATKGGGIGYTF	TGTGCCACCAAGGGGGGGGGAATTGGCTACACCTTC
TRBV5-4	-	TRBJ2-7	-	CASSLGGGGIYYEQYF	TGTGCCAGCAGCTTGGGGGGCGGCGGGATCTACTACGAGCAGTACTTC
TRBV10-2	TRBD1	TRBJ1-3	-	CASSPPRTGASGNTIYF	TGCGCCAGCAGCCCCCCAAGAACAGGGGCCTCTGGAAACACCATATATTTT
TRBV28	-	TRBJ1-2	-	CASLAGQSYGYTF	TGTGCCAGCTTAGCCGGACAGTCCTATGGCTACACCTTC
TRBV7-3	TRBD2	TRBJ2-1	-	CASSRTSGSGNEQFF	TGTGCCAGCAGCCGGACTAGCGGGAGTGGGAATGAGCAGTTCTTC
TRBV19	TRBD1	TRBJ2-2	once	CATSRGLGTGELFF	TGTGCCACCTCCAGGGGGCTGGGCACCGGGGAGCTGTTTTTT
TRBV10-3	-	TRBJ2-1	-	CAIRGGQYNEQFF	TGTGCCATCAGGGGGGGACAGTACAATGAGCAGTTCTTC
TRBV9	-	TRBJ1-1	-	CASSVDPQGGRTEAFF	TGTGCCAGCAGCGTAGATCCCCAAGGGGGTAGGACTGAAGCTTTCTTT
TRBV30	-	TRBJ1-3	-	CAWSVGSGAGNTIYF	TGTGCCTGGAGTGTAGGATCAGGGGCTGGAAACACCATATATTTT
TRBV24-1	-	TRBJ2-2	-	CATSDLSTGELFF	TGTGCCACCAGTGATTTGAGCACCGGGGAGCTGTTTTTT
TRBV19	-	TRBJ1-1	-	CASSMDPRGREAFF	TGTGCCAGTAGTATGGACCCAAGGGGTCGGGAAGCTTTCTTT
TRBV28	-	TRBJ2-1	-	CASWANGQFF	TGTGCCAGTTGGGCCAATGGGCAGTTCTTC
TRBV6-5	TRBD2	TRBJ2-1	-	CASSPGTSGRGEQFF	TGTGCCAGCAGCCCCGGGACTAGCGGGAGGGGTGAGCAGTTCTTC
TRBV19	-	TRBJ1-1	once	CASSLGTGNTEAFF	TGTGCCAGTAGTCTCGGGACGGGGAACACTGAAGCTTTCTTT
TRBV27	-	TRBJ2-3	-	CASSDWGFDTDTQYF	TGTGCCAGCTCGGATTGGGGGTTCGATACAGATACGCAGTATTTT
TRBV19	TRBD1	TRBJ2-1	-	CASSPGQGAHEQFF	TGTGCCAGTAGTCCGGGACAGGGGGCCCATGAGCAGTTCTTC
TRBV28	-	TRBJ1-5	-	CASTIGGSNQPQHF	TGTGCCAGCACCATTGGGGGATCCAATCAGCCCCAGCATTTT
TRBV4-3	TRBD1	TRBJ1-1	-	CASSPGDRAAEAFF	TGCGCCAGCAGCCCCGGGGACAGGGCGGCTGAAGCTTTCTTT
TRBV27	TRBD1	TRBJ1-6	-	CASSLKAGGNSPLHF	TGTGCCAGCAGTTTAAAGGCAGGGGGGAATTCACCCCTCCACTTT
TRBV7-9	TRBD2	TRBJ2-7	-	CASSSPGLAVSEQYF	TGTGCCAGCAGCTCTCCGGGACTAGCGGTTTCCGAGCAGTACTTC
TRBV28	TRBD2	TRBJ2-1	-	CATRTSGPSSYNEQFF	TGTGCCACCCGGACTAGCGGGCCGAGCTCCTACAATGAGCAGTTCTTC
TRBV23-1	-	TRBJ2-1	-	CASSQSPPYLYNEQFF	TGCGCCAGCAGTCAATCACCCCCTTACCTCTACAATGAGCAGTTCTTC
TRBV4-3	-	TRBJ1-2	-	CASSQDHWGGQAGAYGYTF	TGCGCCAGCAGCCAAGATCACTGGGGGGGGCAGGCCGGGGCCTATGGCTACACCTTC
TRBV9	-	TRBJ2-1	-	CASSYRGTAKANEQFF	TGTGCCAGCAGCTACCGGGGTACTGCAAAAGCGAATGAGCAGTTCTTC
TRBV19	-	TRBJ2-1	-	CASSMGRLLHEQFF	TGTGCCAGTAGTATGGGAAGGCTACTCCATGAGCAGTTCTTC
TRBV7-9	-	TRBJ1-1	once	CASSLGAGNTEAFF	TGTGCCAGCAGCTTAGGGGCGGGAAACACTGAAGCTTTCTTT
TRBV7-2	-	TRBJ2-1	-	CASSRRAQRLETYNEQFF	TGTGCCAGCAGCCGGAGGGCGCAGCGACTAGAGACCTACAATGAGCAGTTCTTC
TRBV5-4	TRBD2	TRBJ2-1	-	CASSLDFTSGSVNEQFF	TGTGCCAGCAGCTTGGATTTTACTAGCGGGAGTGTGAATGAGCAGTTCTTC